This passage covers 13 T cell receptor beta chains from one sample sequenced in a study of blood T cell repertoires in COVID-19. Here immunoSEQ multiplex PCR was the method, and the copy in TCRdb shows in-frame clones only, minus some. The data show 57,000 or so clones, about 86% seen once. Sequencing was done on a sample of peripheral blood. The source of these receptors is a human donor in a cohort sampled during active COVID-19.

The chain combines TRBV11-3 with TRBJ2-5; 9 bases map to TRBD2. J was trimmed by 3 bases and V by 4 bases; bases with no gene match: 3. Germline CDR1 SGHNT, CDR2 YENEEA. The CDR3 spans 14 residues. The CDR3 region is CASSSLAGEETQYF. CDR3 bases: TGTGCCAGCAGCTCACTAGCGGGTGAAGAGACCCAGTACTTC.

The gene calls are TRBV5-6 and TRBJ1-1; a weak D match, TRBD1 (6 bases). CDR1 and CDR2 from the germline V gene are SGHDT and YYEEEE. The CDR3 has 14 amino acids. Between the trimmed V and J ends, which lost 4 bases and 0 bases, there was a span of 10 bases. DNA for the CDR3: TGTGCCAGCAGCCGCAGGGGAGTGAACACTGAAGCTTTCTTT. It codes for CASSRRGVNTEAFF.

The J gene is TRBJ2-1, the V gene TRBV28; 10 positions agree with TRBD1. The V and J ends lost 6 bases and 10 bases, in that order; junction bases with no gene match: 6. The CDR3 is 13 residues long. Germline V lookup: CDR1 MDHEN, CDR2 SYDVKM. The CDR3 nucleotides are TGTGCCAGCAGCGACAGGGGGCCCACAGAGCAGTTCTTC. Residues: CASSDRGPTEQFF.

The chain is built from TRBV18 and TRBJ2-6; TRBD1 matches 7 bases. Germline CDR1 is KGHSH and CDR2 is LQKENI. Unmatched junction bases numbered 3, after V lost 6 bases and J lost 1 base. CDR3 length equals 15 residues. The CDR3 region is CASSQQGSGANVLTF. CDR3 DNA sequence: TGTGCCAGCTCTCAACAGGGGTCTGGGGCCAACGTCCTGACTTTC.

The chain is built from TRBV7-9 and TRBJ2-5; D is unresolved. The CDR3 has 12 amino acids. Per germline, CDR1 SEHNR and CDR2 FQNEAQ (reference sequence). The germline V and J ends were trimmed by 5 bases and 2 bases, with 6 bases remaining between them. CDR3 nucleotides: TGTGCCAGCAGCCTTCTTCAAGAGACCCAGTACTTC. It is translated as CASSLLQETQYF.

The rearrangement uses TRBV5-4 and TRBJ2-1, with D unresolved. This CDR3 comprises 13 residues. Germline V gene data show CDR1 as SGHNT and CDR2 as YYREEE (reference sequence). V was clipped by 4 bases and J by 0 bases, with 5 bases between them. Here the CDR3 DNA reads TGTGCCAGCAGCACCAGCTCCTACAATGAGCAGTTCTTC. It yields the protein CASSTSSYNEQFF.

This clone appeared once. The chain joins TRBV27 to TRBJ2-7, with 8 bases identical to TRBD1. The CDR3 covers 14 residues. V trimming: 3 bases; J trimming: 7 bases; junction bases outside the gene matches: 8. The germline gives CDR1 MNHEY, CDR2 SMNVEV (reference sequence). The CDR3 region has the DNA TGTGCCAGCAGTTTTCAGGGGGCAATAGAAGAGCAGTACTTC. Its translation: CASSFQGAIEEQYF.

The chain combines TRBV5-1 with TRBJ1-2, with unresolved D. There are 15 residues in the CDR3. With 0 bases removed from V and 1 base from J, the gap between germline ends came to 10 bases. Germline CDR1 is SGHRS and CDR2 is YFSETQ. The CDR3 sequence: CASSLGGTGNYGYTF. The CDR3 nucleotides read TGCGCCAGCAGCTTGGGAGGTACGGGTAACTATGGCTACACCTTC.

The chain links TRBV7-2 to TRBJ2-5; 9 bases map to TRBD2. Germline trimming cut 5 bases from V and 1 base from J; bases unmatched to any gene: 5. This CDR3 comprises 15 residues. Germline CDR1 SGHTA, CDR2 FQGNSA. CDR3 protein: CASSPGLAFQETQYF. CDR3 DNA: TGTGCCAGCAGCCCGGGACTAGCTTTCCAAGAGACCCAGTACTTC. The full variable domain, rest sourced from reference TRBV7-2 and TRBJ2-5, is GAGVSQSPSNKVTEKGKDVELRCDPISGHTALYWYRQSLGQGLEFLIYFQGNSAPDKSGLPSDRFSAERTGGSVSTLTIQRTQQEDSAVYLCASSPGLAFQETQYFGPGTRLLVL.

The CDR3 region is CASSLAGGLAYEQYF. The CDR3 DNA reads as TGTGCCAGTAGTTTAGCGGGTGGACTTGCCTACGAGCAGTACTTC. This chain uses TRBV19 with TRBJ2-7; 7 bases map to TRBD2. The CDR3 is made up of 15 amino acids. Trimming at V came to 5 bases and at J to 2 bases, leaving 9 bases not matched to a gene. Germline lookup yields CDR1 LNHDA and CDR2 SQIVND (reference sequence).

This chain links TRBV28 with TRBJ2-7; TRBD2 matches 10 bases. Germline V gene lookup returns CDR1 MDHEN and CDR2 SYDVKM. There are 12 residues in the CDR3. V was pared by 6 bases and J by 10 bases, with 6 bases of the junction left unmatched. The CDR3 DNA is TGTGCCAGCAGCCTAGCGGGAGTCGGCCAGTACTTC. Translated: CASSLAGVGQYF.

The CDR3 loop is CASSQVQSQETQYF. The CDR3 DNA reads as TGTGCCAGCAGCCAAGTACAGAGTCAAGAGACCCAGTACTTC. The chain employs TRBV14 and TRBJ2-5; no reliable D call. Germline V gene data show CDR1 as SGHDN and CDR2 as FVKESK. The CDR3 covers 14 residues. The V gene lost 1 base and the J gene lost 2 bases, with 8 bases spanning the gap.

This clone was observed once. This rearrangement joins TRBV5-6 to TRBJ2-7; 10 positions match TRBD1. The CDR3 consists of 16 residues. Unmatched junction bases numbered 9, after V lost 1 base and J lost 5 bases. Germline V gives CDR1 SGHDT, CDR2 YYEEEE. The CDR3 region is CASSLWGQGHRDEQYF. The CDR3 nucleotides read TGTGCCAGCAGCTTGTGGGGACAGGGGCATAGGGACGAGCAGTACTTC.